These 27 T cell receptor beta chains share one sample of origin, sequenced in a study of OX40 agonist ivuxolimab in advanced cancers. Here immunoSEQ multiplex PCR was the method, and the copy in TCRdb shows in-frame clones only, minus some. Of about 89,000 clones listed, roughly 90% were seen once; the top ten hold less than 0.75%. This specimen was CD4+ or CD8+ T cells sorted from blood, taken in a trial of the OX40 agonist ivuxolimab. The receptors originated from an adult with an advanced solid tumor such as melanoma, head and neck, liver or kidney cancer.

The chain recombines TRBV7-8 with TRBJ2-1, with 11 bases aligning to TRBD2. CDR3 length: 15 residues. Losses at the gene ends were 5 bases for V and 7 bases for J; bases not matched to a gene: 7. Germline-derived CDR1 and CDR2 are SGHVS and FQNEAQ. The CDR3 DNA follows: TGTGCCAGCAGCGAGGGACTAGCGGTTTATAATGAGCAGTTCTTC. Its translation is CASSEGLAVYNEQFF.

The gene calls are TRBV19 and TRBJ2-1; 15 positions agree with TRBD2. J was trimmed by 3 bases and V by 0 bases; bases with no gene match: 9. This CDR3 is built from 20 residues. In germline, CDR1 is LNHDA, CDR2 SQIVND (reference sequence). DNA of the CDR3: TGTGCCAGTAGTATAGACCCCCGGACTAGCGGGGGGGGATTCTACAATGAGCAGTTCTTC. Translated: CASSIDPRTSGGGFYNEQFF.

The chain is built from TRBV5-1 and TRBJ2-1; D call uncertain. Germline values: CDR1 SGHRS, CDR2 YFSETQ. The CDR3 sequence is 14 residues long. V was cut by 4 bases and J by 8 bases, with 16 bases left in between. CDR3 nucleotides: TGCGCCAGCAGCAAGACGGCCGGCGTCGATGAGCAGTTCTTC. This translates into CASSKTAGVDEQFF.

This chain uses TRBV2 with TRBJ2-3; 11 bases agree with TRBD2. The CDR3 loop spans 14 amino acids. The J segment lost 2 bases and the V segment lost 9 bases, leaving 4 bases of the junction unmatched. Germline assignment: CDR1 SNHLY and CDR2 FYNNEI. The CDR3 nucleotides are TGTGCCAGTGGACTAGCGGGTTTCACAGATACGCAGTATTTT. It encodes CASGLAGFTDTQYF.

The rearrangement joins TRBV10-3 to TRBJ2-1; a possible D gene is TRBD2 (5 bases). In germline, CDR1 is ENHRY, CDR2 SYGVKD. CDR3 length: 15 amino acids. V lost 6 bases to trimming and J lost 5 bases, with 17 bases between them. The CDR3 is CAISEGPNRNNEQFF. Here the CDR3 DNA reads TGTGCCATCAGCGAGGGCCCGAATCGCAACAATGAGCAGTTCTTC.

The CDR3 is CASSFFGQGENQPQHF. The CDR3 DNA reads TGTGCCAGTAGTTTTTTCGGACAGGGGGAAAATCAGCCCCAGCATTTT. The rearrangement links TRBV19 to TRBJ1-5; TRBD1 matches at 10 bases. Per the germline V gene, CDR1 is LNHDA and CDR2 is SQIVND (reference sequence). The trim removed 5 bases at V and 4 bases at J, leaving 8 bases unmatched. The CDR3 loop spans 16 amino acids.

This chain uses TRBV2 with TRBJ2-3; D is perhaps TRBD1 or TRBD2 (5 bases each). Between the trimmed V and J ends, which lost 7 bases and 4 bases, there was a span of 15 bases. The CDR3 has 14 residues. From germline, CDR1 is SNHLY and CDR2 FYNNEI. CDR3 in amino acids: CASNYGGAADTQYF. As DNA, the CDR3 is TGTGCCAGCAATTATGGGGGAGCCGCAGATACGCAGTATTTT.

The chain has TRBV5-1 and TRBJ2-3, with 10 bases lining up with TRBD1. The CDR3 is 15 residues long. V was pared by 1 base and J by 4 bases, with 3 bases of the junction left unmatched. Germline V lookup: CDR1 SGHRS, CDR2 YFSETQ. CDR3 sequence reads: CASSLIGTGADTQYF. The CDR3 DNA reads as TGCGCCAGCAGCTTGATCGGGACAGGGGCAGATACGCAGTATTTT.

The chain has TRBV27 and TRBJ1-2, with D possibly being TRBD1 (5 bases). V dropped 7 bases and J dropped 3 bases, with 18 bases sitting between them. Germline loops: CDR1 MNHEY, CDR2 SMNVEV (reference sequence). The CDR3 runs 15 residues. CDR3 DNA: TGTGCCAGCAAAGGAGGCAGGGTTGTGGACTATGGCTACACCTTC. This translates into CASKGGRVVDYGYTF.

The V and J genes are TRBV5-8 and TRBJ1-2; D is unresolved. Germline values: CDR1 SGHTS, CDR2 YDEGEE. The CDR3 runs to 12 residues. V lost 4 bases and J 5 bases, leaving 9 bases between the germline ends. The CDR3 DNA follows: TGTGCCAGCAGCCCGATCTCTTATGGCTACACCTTC. Its protein product is CASSPISYGYTF.

This clone appeared a single time. The chain carries TRBV18 and TRBJ2-3; 13 bases align to TRBD2. The germline V gene has CDR1 KGHSH and CDR2 LQKENI. The ends lost 1 base at V and 3 bases at J; junction bases unmatched: 4. This CDR3 contains 17 residues. This CDR3 reads CASSPLRTSGSTDTQYF. The CDR3 DNA sequence: TGTGCCAGCTCACCACTTCGGACTAGCGGGAGTACAGATACGCAGTATTTT. Drawing the rest from reference TRBV18 and TRBJ2-3, the complete variable domain is NAGVMQNPRHLVRRRGQEARLRCSPMKGHSHVYWYRQLPEEGLKFMVYLQKENIIDESGMPKERFSAEFPKEGPSILRIQQVVRGDSAAYFCASSPLRTSGSTDTQYFGPGTRLTVL.

This chain links TRBV30 with TRBJ2-5; no clear D. Trimming took 0 bases from V and 0 from J, leaving 8 bases between them. The CDR3 consists of 14 residues. In germline, CDR1 is GTSNPN, CDR2 SVGIG (reference sequence). CDR3 in DNA: TGTGCCTGGAGTGTAATGGCCCACCAAGAGACCCAGTACTTC. Protein sequence: CAWSVMAHQETQYF.

The genes are TRBV9 and TRBJ2-1; 9 nucleotides match TRBD2. V lost 5 bases and J lost 7; bases outside the gene matches: 4. Per germline, CDR1 SGDLS and CDR2 YYNGEE. The CDR3 sequence is 13 residues long. This CDR3 is CASSRSGSNEQFF. In nucleotides, the CDR3 is TGTGCCAGCAGTCGTAGCGGGAGTAATGAGCAGTTCTTC.

This sequence joins TRBV5-1 and TRBJ2-1, with TRBD1 identical over 7 bases. V lost 0 bases, J lost 9 bases, and 9 bases stayed unmatched. The germline CDR1 and CDR2 sequences are SGHRS and YFSETQ. The CDR3 covers 15 residues. The CDR3 nucleotides are TGCGCCAGCAGCTTGGGGACAGGCGAATCCAGTGAGCAGTTCTTC. Translation gives CASSLGTGESSEQFF.

This sequence joins TRBV4-3 and TRBJ2-3; no clear D gene. The V gene lost 2 bases and the J gene lost 4 bases, with 10 bases spanning the gap. The CDR3 is 14 residues long. Looked up from germline, CDR1 is LGHNA and CDR2 is YSLEER. The CDR3 nucleotides read TGCGCCAGCAGCCAATCCCCCTTGGCAGATACGCAGTATTTT. Its translation is CASSQSPLADTQYF.

The chain is built from TRBV7-9 and TRBJ1-1, with unresolved D. Germline loops: CDR1 SEHNR, CDR2 FQNEAQ (reference sequence). Between the trimmed V and J ends, which lost 5 bases and 1 base, there was a span of 14 bases. The CDR3 consists of 15 residues. The CDR3 coding sequence is TGTGCCAGCAGCCCCCAAACTGTCTCGAACACTGAAGCTTTCTTT. Its protein product is CASSPQTVSNTEAFF.

This clone was seen only once. The J gene is TRBJ2-7, the V gene TRBV11-1; perhaps TRBD1 as D (6 bases). Trimming cost V 3 bases and J 4 bases, with 10 bases left between them. CDR3 size: 13 residues. Germline CDR1 SGHAT, CDR2 FQDESV (reference sequence). DNA for the CDR3: TGTGCCAGCAGCTTTACAGGGAGTTACGAGCAGTACTTC. Its translation is CASSFTGSYEQYF.

This sequence joins TRBV15 and TRBJ2-5; D not certain. V was pared by 3 bases and J by 0 bases, with 11 bases between. The V gene's germline CDR1 is LNHNV and CDR2 YYDKDF (reference sequence). The CDR3 runs 15 residues. The CDR3 sequence: CATSRDGRNQETQYF. The CDR3 nucleotides read TGTGCCACCAGCAGGGACGGACGGAACCAAGAGACCCAGTACTTC.

The rearrangement joins TRBV28 to TRBJ1-2; 9 positions match TRBD1. Germline trimming cut 6 bases from V and 8 bases from J; bases unmatched to any gene: 13. Per germline, CDR1 MDHEN and CDR2 SYDVKM. The CDR3 contains 15 residues. Here the CDR3 DNA reads TGTGCCAGCAGCTCGACGGGGACAGGGTATTTGGGCTACACCTTC. Protein: CASSSTGTGYLGYTF.

The chain combines TRBV5-1 with TRBJ1-5; D is unclear. CDR3 length: 16 residues. Trimming removed 0 bases at V and 0 bases at J, with 10 bases between. Germline-derived CDR1 and CDR2 are SGHRS and YFSETQ. CDR3 bases: TGCGCCAGCAGCTTGGTTGAGGGATATAGCAATCAGCCCCAGCATTTT. Protein: CASSLVEGYSNQPQHF.

The sample holds a few counts of this clone. The J gene is TRBJ2-7, the V gene TRBV2; a possible D gene is TRBD1 (6 bases). The CDR3 has 12 amino acids. Germline loops: CDR1 SNHLY, CDR2 FYNNEI. Trimming left V 9 bases short and J 0 bases short, with 9 bases between. The chain's CDR3 is CASTGSSYEQYF. The DNA for the CDR3 is TGTGCCAGTACAGGGAGCTCCTACGAGCAGTACTTC.

The genes are TRBV7-4 and TRBJ1-5; D not certain. The CDR3 spans 16 residues. V was pared by 1 base and J by 4 bases, with 14 bases between. Germline-derived CDR1 and CDR2 are SGHVT and SQSDAQ. The CDR3 DNA sequence: TGTGCCAGCAGCTTAGGGGCCCCCGGATGGAATCAGCCCCAGCATTTT. This translates into CASSLGAPGWNQPQHF.

The chain carries TRBV28 and TRBJ2-5; TRBD2 agrees at 7 bases. V dropped 5 bases and J dropped 2; count of bases not matched to a gene: 5. The germline V gene has CDR1 MDHEN and CDR2 SYDVKM. This CDR3 contains 14 residues. CDR3 coding DNA: TGTGCCAGCAGTGGCGGGACTAATCAAGAGACCCAGTACTTC. It yields the protein CASSGGTNQETQYF.

CDR3 amino acids: CASSPLGQSMSSYNSPLHF. In nucleotides, the CDR3 is TGTGCCAGCTCACCTCTCGGCCAGAGTATGAGCTCCTATAATTCACCCCTCCACTTT. The chain combines TRBV18 with TRBJ1-6; D remains unclear. V was pared by 3 bases and J by 0 bases, with 18 bases between. Germline loops: CDR1 KGHSH, CDR2 LQKENI. The CDR3 sequence is 19 residues long. The full variable domain, with the rest looked up from reference TRBV18 and TRBJ1-6, is NAGVMQNPRHLVRRRGQEARLRCSPMKGHSHVYWYRQLPEEGLKFMVYLQKENIIDESGMPKERFSAEFPKEGPSILRIQQVVRGDSAAYFCASSPLGQSMSSYNSPLHFGNGTRLTVT.

The chain couples TRBV5-8 to TRBJ1-4; D is ambiguous. CDR1 is SGHTS, CDR2 YDEGEE, per germline. Trimming left V 4 bases short and J 8 bases short, with 15 bases between. The CDR3 has 14 residues. This CDR3 is CASSPIGVGEKLFF. The CDR3, as DNA: TGTGCCAGCAGCCCGATCGGAGTAGGGGAAAAACTGTTTTTT.

This clone was picked up one time. This rearrangement joins TRBV5-1 to TRBJ2-7; D is uncertain. Trimming left V 1 base short and J 2 bases short, with 4 bases between. Looked up from germline, CDR1 is SGHRS and CDR2 is YFSETQ. CDR3 length equals 12 residues. The CDR3 loop is CASSLPTYEQYF. CDR3 bases: TGCGCCAGCAGCTTGCCCACCTACGAGCAGTACTTC.

The chain has TRBV7-9 and TRBJ2-3; D gene uncertain. From germline, CDR1 is SEHNR and CDR2 FQNEAQ (reference sequence). This CDR3 comprises 13 residues. V lost 3 bases to trimming and J lost 3 bases, with 7 bases between them. The CDR3 DNA reads TGTGCCAGCAGCTTCGTGGGGACAGATACGCAGTATTTT. Amino acids: CASSFVGTDTQYF.